These T cell receptor beta chains were read from a single sample in a study of kidney transplant recipient with SARS-CoV-2 infection. TCRdb re-called the reads with MiXCR, one entry per CDR3 protein. The data show under 250,000 distinct CDR3 sequences, 29% seen once. The material sequenced was a blood sample, taken at baseline and on day 111 from a kidney transplant recipient. Receptors were obtained from a male patient between 25 and 40 years old who had COVID-19 and was a kidney transplant recipient. Some T cells may have come from the graft donor. CDR3s include the opening cysteine and the closing phenylalanine or tryptophan. The D gene is left open where the match is weak. Clone size, where shown, is once, few, many, or a class for clones that have expanded.

TRBJ2-5	.	TRBV4-3	TRBD2	TGCGCCAGCAGTCTCCCGACTAGCGGGACTTCGGAGGCCCAGTACTTC	CASSLPTSGTSEAQYF
TRBJ2-7	many	TRBV19	TRBD2	TGTGCCAGTAGTGCCACATCCAGCGGGATGGGTTACGAGCAGTACTTC	CASSATSSGMGYEQYF
TRBJ2-7	many	TRBV27	.	TGTGCCATCCCTGGGGGGACTTCGTACGAGCAGTACTTC	CAIPGGTSYEQYF
TRBJ2-7	many	TRBV19	.	TGTGCCAGTAGTAGTCAAGGGACCTCCGTTGAGCAGTACTTC	CASSSQGTSVEQYF
TRBJ1-5	once	TRBV27	.	TGTGCCGGCAGCCCATCCAGGGTTCAGCCCCAGCATTTT	CAGSPSRVQPQHF
TRBJ1-2	many	TRBV11-2	.	TGTGCCAGCAGCAATTACCGAACAAGCAGAAAGACCTATGGCTACACCTTC	CASSNYRTSRKTYGYTF
TRBJ1-3	many	TRBV9	.	TGTGCCAGCAGCGCCAGCGGCCCTGGAAACACCATATATTTT	CASSASGPGNTIYF
TRBJ2-3	.	TRBV6-4	TRBD2	TGTGCCAGCAGTGACGGGGCGGGAGCAGATACGCAGTATTTT	CASSDGAGADTQYF
TRBJ2-7	many	TRBV6-6	.	TGTGCCAGCAGTTACGGCAGGCAGACCTACGAGCAGTACTTC	CASSYGRQTYEQYF
TRBJ1-1	many	TRBV6-2/TRBV6-3	.	TGTGCCAGCCGTGTGGGACCAGGTGGCGCTTTCTTT	CASRVGPGGAFF
TRBJ1-1	many	TRBV5-6	.	TGTGCCAGCAGCTGGGATCCGGGACGCCGGGGGCACACTGAAGCTTTCTTT	CASSWDPGRRGHTEAFF
TRBJ1-6	many	TRBV3-1	TRBD1	TGTGCCAGCAGCCATGAACAGGGGGCTTATAATTCACCCCTCCACTTT	CASSHEQGAYNSPLHF
TRBJ2-7	many	TRBV4-1	.	TGCGCCAGCAGCCAAGGAGCAGACGAGCAGTACTTC	CASSQGADEQYF
TRBJ2-1	many	TRBV11-3	.	TGTGCCAGCAGCTTAGATACGGATAGTTCGTTCTTC	CASSLDTDSSFF
TRBJ2-3	many	TRBV28	.	TGTGCCAGTGTAGCTGGGTCAGATACGCAGTATTTT	CASVAGSDTQYF
TRBJ1-6	many	TRBV4-1	.	TGCGCCAGCAGCCAAGATTTTCAGGGGTTTGGGTCACCCCTCCACTTT	CASSQDFQGFGSPLHF
TRBJ2-1	.	TRBV4-3	TRBD1	TGCGCCAGCAGCCACGGGACAGGGGTGGTCTATGAGCAGTTCTTC	CASSHGTGVVYEQFF
TRBJ2-3	.	TRBV3-2	.	TGTGCCAGCAGCCAAACTCTGAGCACAGATACGCAGTATTTT	CASSQTLSTDTQYF
TRBJ2-1	.	TRBV24-1	TRBD2	TGTGCCACCAGTGGAACCGGGACTAGCGTCTCCTACAATGAGCAGTTCTTC	CATSGTGTSVSYNEQFF
TRBJ2-7	.	TRBV18	.	TGTGCCAGCTCACCAAGGAGGGTGGGACGCCAATCCTACGAGCAGTACTTC	CASSPRRVGRQSYEQYF
TRBJ2-7	many	TRBV12-3/TRBV12-4	.	TGTGCCAGCAGTTCCCAATGGGGTTCTTACGAGCAGTACTTC	CASSSQWGSYEQYF
TRBJ1-2	many	TRBV2	.	TGTGCCAGCAGTGAAGCGCTTGGGTATGGCTACACCTTC	CASSEALGYGYTF
TRBJ2-7	many	TRBV20-1	.	TGCAGTGCTAGATTTGCAGGTGGGTCCTACGAGCAGTACTTC	CSARFAGGSYEQYF
TRBJ1-2	many	TRBV27	.	TGTGCCAGCAGTCCGGGACAACTTAACTATGGCTACACCTTC	CASSPGQLNYGYTF
TRBJ2-5	medium-sized	TRBV12-3/TRBV12-4	.	TGTGCCAGCAGCCCCGGGACATTAAAAGAGACCCAGTACTTC	CASSPGTLKETQYF
TRBJ2-2	many	TRBV19	.	TGTGCCAGTAGTCTCCGAAGTGGGGGGGCGAGTGGCGGGGAGCTGTTTTTT	CASSLRSGGASGGELFF
TRBJ1-2	many	TRBV12-3/TRBV12-4	.	TGTGCCAGCAGTTGTGCCTGCAGCTTCCGAAAGACCTATGGCTACACCTTC	CASSCACSFRKTYGYTF
TRBJ1-1	many	TRBV12-3/TRBV12-4	TRBD1	TGTGCCAGCAGTCCGCCGGGACAGGGTTTTCTTCGCACTGAAGCTTTCTTT	CASSPPGQGFLRTEAFF
TRBJ2-1	.	TRBV15	TRBD2	TGTGCCACCAGCCGGGGGGTCCAGAACTACAATGAGCAGTTCTTC	CATSRGVQNYNEQFF
TRBJ2-7	many	TRBV7-6	.	TGTGCCAGCAGCTTAGGGGGTAGCATCTACGAGCAGTACTTC	CASSLGGSIYEQYF
TRBJ1-2	.	TRBV12-5	.	TGTGCTAGTGGTTGCGACCATTTGCAGGGAAAGACCTATGGCTACACCTTC	CASGCDHLQGKTYGYTF